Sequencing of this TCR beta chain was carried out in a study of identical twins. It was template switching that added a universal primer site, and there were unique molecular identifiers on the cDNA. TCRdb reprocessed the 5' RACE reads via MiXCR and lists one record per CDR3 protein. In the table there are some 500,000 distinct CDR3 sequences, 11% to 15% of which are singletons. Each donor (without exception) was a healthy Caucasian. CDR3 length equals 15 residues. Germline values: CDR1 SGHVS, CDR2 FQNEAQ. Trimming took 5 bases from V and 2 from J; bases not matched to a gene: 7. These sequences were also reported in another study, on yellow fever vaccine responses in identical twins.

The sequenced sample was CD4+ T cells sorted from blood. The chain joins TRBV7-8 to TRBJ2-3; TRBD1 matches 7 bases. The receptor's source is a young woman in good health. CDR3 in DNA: TGTGCCAGCAGCCCAGGGGGTGGGGTCACAGATACGCAGTATTTT. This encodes CASSPGGGVTDTQYF.